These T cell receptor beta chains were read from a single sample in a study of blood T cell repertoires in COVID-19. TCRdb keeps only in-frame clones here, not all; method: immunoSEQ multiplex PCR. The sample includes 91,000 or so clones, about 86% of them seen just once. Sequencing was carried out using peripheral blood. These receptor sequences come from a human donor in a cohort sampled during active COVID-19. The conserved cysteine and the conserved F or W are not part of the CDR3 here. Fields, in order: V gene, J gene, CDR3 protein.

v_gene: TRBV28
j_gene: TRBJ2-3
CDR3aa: ASSFPSVSGGTDTQY

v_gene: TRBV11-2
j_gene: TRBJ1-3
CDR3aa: ASSRTEGNTIY

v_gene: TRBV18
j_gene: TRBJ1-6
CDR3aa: ASSRTTKDSPLH

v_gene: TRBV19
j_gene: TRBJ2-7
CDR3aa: ASSSGQNYEQY

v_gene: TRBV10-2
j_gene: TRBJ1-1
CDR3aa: ASSTGQALTAF

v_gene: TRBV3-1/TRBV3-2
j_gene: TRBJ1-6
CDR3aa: ASSQEGDLH

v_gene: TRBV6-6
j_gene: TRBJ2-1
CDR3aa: ASSYRTSGGYNEQF

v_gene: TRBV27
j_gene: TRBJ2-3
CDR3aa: ASSWGQAVDTQY

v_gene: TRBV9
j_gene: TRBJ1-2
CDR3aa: ASSGGQTRNYGYT

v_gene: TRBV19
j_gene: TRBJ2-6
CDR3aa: ASSGTSVVSGANVLT

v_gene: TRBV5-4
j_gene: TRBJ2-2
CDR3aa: ASSLAGGPGELF

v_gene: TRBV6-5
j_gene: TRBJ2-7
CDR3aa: ASTSDRGLPYEQY

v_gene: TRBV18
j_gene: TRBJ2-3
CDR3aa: ASSPETGVLGTQY

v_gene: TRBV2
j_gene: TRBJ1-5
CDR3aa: ASNAGTRNQPQH

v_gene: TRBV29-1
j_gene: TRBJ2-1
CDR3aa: SVEISQGPESYNEQF

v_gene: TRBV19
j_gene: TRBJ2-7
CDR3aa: ASRPPGTGNEQY

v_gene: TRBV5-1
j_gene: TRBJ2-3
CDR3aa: ASSWGPKEVGDTQY

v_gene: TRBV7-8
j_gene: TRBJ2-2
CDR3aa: ASSLLGQNTGELF

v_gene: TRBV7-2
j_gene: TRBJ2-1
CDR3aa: ASSLYYRQF

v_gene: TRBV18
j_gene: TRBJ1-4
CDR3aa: ASQKQATNEKLF

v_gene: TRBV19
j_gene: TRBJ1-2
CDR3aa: ASSTRTVNYGYT

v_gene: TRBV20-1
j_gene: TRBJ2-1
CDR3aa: SASGPREVNEQF

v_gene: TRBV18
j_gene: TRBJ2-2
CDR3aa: ASSPRPTSGSAGELF

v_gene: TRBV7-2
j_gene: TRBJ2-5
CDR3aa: ASSARTGDWETQY

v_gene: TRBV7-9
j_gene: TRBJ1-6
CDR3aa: ASSSRRSSYNSPLH

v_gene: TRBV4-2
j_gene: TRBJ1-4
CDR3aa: ASSHRQGDNEKLF

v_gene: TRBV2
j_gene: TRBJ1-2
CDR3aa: ASIGTPSGYGYT

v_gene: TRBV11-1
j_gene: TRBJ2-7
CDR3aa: AISGDSYEQY

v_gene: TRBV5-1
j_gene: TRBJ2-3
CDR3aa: ASSLNAGASTDTQY

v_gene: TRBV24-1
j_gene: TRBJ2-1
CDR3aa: ATSDPALSGSEQF

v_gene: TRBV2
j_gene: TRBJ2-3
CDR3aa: ASSEREDPSTDTQY

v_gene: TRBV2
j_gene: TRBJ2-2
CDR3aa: ASSDVLTGELF

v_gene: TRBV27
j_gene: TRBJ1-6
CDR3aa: ASSFGAGRSPLH

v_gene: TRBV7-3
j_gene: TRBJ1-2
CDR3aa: ASSPNRGDYGYT

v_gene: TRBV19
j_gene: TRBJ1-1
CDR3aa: ASSLDRGQAF

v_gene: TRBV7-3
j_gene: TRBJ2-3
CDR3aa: ASSPGLAGDTDTQY

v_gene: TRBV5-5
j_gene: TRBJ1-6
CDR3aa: ASSLALWSSYNSPLH

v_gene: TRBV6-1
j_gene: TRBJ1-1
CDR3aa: ASSESSANTEAF

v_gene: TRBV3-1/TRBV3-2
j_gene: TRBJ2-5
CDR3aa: ASSRPGQGPLIPWYQETQY

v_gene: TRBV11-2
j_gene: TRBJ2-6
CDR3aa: ASSLGIGVTSSGANVLT

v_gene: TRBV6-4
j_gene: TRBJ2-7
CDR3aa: ASSEFSGSSYEQY

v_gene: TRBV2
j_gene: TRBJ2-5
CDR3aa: ASSEKGLAVIRETQY

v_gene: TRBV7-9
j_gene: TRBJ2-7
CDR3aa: ASSFPLAGGAYEQY

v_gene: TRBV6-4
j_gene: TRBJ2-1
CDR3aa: ASSASGLAGTGEQF

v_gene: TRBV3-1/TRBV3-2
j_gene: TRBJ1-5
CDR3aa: ASSQAGTGGSSNQPQH